This TCR beta chain was retrieved from a study of cytomegalovirus exposure and HLA in healthy donors. Study information: From HLA-typed donors, an early data release held around 85 million unique TCRs. Study-wide findings and caveats: Being productive about 87% or about 30% of the time was typical of most TCR beta V segments in an earlier analysis. V- and J-gene trimming in TCR beta was tied to a missense DCLRE1C variant by an analysis performed later.

PCR was performed using 60 Vbeta and 13 Jbeta primers. Some clones are missing from TCRdb's copy, which holds only in-frame ones; the method was immunoSEQ multiplex PCR. The repertoire holds approximately 150,000 clones, about 80% seen once, with roughly 1.3% in the top ten. As for this clone: What it binds is not known.

The source of this sequence is a woman aged 50 to 60 in good health and CMV-seronegative. Sequenced sample: PBMCs.

CDR3 DNA sequence: TGCGCCAGCAGTGTGGGGGGTGACACTGAAGCTTTCTTT. This encodes CASSVGGDTEAFF. V gene TRBV10-2 combines with J gene TRBJ1-1, with TRBD1 as a possible D gene (5 bases). Germline V gene sequence: CDR1 WSHSY, CDR2 SAAADI. Between the trimmed V and J ends, which lost 4 bases and 3 bases, there was a span of 9 bases. The CDR3 is made up of 13 amino acids.